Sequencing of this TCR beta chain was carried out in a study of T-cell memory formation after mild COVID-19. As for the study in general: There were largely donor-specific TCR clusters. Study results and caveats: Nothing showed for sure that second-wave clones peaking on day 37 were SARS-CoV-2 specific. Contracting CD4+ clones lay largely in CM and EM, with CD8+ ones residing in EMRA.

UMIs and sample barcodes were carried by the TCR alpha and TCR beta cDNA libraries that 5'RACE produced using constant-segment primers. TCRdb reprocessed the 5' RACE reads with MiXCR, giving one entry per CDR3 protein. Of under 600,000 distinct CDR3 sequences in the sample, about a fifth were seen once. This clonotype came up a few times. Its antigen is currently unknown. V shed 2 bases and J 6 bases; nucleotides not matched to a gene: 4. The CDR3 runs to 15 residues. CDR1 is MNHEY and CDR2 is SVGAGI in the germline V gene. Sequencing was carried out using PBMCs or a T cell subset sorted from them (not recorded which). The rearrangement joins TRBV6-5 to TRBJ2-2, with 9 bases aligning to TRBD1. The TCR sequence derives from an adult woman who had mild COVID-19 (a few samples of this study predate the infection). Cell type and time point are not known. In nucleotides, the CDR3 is TGTGCCAGCAGTTACGTCGGGACAGGGTCCGGGGAGCTGTTTTTT. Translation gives CASSYVGTGSGELFF.